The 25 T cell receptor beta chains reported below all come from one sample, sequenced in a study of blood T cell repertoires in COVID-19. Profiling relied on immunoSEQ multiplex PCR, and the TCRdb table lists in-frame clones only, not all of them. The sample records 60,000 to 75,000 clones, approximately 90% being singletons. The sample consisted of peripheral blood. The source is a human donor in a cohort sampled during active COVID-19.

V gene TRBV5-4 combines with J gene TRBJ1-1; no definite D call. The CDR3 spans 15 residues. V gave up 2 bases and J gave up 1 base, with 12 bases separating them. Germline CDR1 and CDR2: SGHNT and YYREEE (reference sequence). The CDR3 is CASSLSGSGNTEAFF. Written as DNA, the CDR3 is TGTGCCAGCAGCTTATCGGGAAGTGGGAACACTGAAGCTTTCTTT.

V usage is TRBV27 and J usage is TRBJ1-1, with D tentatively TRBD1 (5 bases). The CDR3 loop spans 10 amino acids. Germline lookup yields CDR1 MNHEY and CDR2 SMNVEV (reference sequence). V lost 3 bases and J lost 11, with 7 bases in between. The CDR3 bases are TGTGCCAGCAGTTTGGGGCGTGCTTTCTTT. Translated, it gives CASSLGRAFF.

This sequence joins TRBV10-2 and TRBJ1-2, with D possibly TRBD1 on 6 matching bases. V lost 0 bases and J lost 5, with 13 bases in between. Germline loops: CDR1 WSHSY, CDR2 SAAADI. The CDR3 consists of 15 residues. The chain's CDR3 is CASSESTGPYYGYTF. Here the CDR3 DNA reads TGCGCCAGCAGTGAGTCGACAGGTCCTTATTATGGCTACACCTTC.

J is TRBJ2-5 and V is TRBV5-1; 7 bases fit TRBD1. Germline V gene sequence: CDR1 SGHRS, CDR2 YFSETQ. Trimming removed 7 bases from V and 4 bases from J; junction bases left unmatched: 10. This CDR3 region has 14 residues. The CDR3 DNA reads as TGCGCCAGCCGGGGTCCCGGGACAGCAGAGACCCAGTACTTC. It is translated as CASRGPGTAETQYF.

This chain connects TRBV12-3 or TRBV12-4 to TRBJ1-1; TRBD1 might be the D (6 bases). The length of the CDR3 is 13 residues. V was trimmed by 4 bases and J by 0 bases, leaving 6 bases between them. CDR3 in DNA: TGTGCCAGCAGTTCAGGGGTGAACACTGAAGCTTTCTTT. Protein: CASSSGVNTEAFF.

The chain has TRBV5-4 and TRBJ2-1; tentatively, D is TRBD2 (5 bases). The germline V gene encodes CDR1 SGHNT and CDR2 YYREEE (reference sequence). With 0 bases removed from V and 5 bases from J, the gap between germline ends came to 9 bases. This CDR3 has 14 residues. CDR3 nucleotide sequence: TGTGCCAGCAGCTTGGGACTACGGAACAATGAGCAGTTCTTC. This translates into CASSLGLRNNEQFF.

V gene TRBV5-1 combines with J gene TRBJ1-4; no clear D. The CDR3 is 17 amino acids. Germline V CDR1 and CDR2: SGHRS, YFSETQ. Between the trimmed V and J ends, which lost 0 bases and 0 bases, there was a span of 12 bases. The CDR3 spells CASSLGLAATTNEKLFF. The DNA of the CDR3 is TGCGCCAGCAGCTTGGGACTGGCAGCTACAACTAATGAAAAACTGTTTTTT.

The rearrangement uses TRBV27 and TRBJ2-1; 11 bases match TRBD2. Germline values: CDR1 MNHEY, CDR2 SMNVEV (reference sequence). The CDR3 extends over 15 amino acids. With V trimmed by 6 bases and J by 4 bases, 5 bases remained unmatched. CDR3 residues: CASRPGLAAYNEQFF. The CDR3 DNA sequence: TGTGCCAGCAGACCGGGACTAGCGGCTTACAATGAGCAGTTCTTC.

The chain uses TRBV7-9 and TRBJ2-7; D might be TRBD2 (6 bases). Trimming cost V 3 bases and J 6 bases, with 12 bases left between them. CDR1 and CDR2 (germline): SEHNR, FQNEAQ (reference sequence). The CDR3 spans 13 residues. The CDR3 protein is CASSFGTRGEQYF. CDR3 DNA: TGTGCCAGCAGCTTCGGGACTCGTGGCGAGCAGTACTTC.

Here the CDR3 reads CATSRDSARIDLREETQYF. As DNA, the CDR3 is TGTGCCACCAGCAGAGATTCGGCACGGATTGACTTACGAGAAGAGACCCAGTACTTC. This chain uses TRBV15 with TRBJ2-5; D not certain. Trimming pared 0 bases from V and 3 bases from J, leaving 23 bases between. The CDR3 totals 19 residues. Germline loops: CDR1 LNHNV, CDR2 YYDKDF (reference sequence).

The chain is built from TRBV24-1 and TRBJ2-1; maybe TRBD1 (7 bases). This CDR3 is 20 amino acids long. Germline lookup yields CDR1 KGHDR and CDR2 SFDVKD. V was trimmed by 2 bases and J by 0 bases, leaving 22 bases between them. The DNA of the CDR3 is TGTGCCACCAGTGATTCCTCGGCAGGGGGGTCTCCCGGCTCCTACAATGAGCAGTTCTTC. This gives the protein CATSDSSAGGSPGSYNEQFF.

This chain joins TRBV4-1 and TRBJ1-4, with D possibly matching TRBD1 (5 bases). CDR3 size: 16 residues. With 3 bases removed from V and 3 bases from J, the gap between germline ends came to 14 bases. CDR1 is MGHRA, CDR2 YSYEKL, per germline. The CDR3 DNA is TGCGCCAGCAGCCAGCCTCAGGGAGGACCTAATGAAAAACTGTTTTTT. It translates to CASSQPQGGPNEKLFF.

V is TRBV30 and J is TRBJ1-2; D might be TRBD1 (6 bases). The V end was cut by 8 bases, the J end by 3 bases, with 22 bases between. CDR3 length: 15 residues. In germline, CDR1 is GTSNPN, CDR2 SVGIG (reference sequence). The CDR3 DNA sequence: TGTGCCACTCTCAGTCAGGGGCCCATTGACTATGGCTACACCTTC. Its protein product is CATLSQGPIDYGYTF.

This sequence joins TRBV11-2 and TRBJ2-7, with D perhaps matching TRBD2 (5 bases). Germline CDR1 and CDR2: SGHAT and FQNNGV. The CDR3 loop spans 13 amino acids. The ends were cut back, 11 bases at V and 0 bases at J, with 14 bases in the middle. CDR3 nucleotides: TGTGCCTCCACCGGGATTAGCTCCTACGAGCAGTACTTC. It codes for CASTGISSYEQYF.

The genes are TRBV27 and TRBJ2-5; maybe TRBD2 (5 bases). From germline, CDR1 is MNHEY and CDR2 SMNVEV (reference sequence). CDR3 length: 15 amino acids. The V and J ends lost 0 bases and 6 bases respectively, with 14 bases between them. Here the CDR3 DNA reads TGTGCCAGCAGTTTATCGATCAGCAGGAGGAAGACCCAGTACTTC. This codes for CASSLSISRRKTQYF.

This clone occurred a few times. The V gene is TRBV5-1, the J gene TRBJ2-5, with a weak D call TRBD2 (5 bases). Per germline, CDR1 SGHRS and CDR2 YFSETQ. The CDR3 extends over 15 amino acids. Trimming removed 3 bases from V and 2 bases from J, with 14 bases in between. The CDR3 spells CASSSMYSGQETQYF. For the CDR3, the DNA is TGCGCCAGCAGCTCAATGTATTCGGGGCAAGAGACCCAGTACTTC.

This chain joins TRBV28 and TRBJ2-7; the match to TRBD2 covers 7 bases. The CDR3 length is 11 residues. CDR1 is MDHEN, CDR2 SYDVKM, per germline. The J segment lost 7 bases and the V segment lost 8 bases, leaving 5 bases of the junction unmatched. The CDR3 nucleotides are TGTGCCAGCCGGACTAGTTGGGAGCAGTACTTC. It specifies CASRTSWEQYF.

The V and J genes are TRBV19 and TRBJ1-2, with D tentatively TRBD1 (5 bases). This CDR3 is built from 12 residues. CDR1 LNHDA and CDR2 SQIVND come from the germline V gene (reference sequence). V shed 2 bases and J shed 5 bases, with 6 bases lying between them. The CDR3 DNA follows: TGTGCCAGTAGTATACAGGGATATGGCTACACCTTC. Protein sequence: CASSIQGYGYTF.

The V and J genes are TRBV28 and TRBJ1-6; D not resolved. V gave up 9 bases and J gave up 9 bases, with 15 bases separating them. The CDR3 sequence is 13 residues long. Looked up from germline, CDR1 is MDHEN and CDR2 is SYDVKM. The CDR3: CASGGTAFSPLHF. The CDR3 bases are TGTGCCAGTGGTGGAACAGCCTTTTCACCCCTCCACTTT.

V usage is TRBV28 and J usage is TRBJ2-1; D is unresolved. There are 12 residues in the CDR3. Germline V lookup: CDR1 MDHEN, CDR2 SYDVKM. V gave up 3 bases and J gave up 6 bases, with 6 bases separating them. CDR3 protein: CASSFPGNEQFF. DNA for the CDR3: TGTGCCAGCAGTTTCCCGGGCAATGAGCAGTTCTTC.

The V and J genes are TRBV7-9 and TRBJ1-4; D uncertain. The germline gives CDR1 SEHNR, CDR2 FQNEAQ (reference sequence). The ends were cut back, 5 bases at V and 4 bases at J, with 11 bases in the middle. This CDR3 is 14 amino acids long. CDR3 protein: CASSEITFNEKLFF. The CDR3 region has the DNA TGTGCCAGCAGCGAGATAACCTTTAATGAAAAACTGTTTTTT. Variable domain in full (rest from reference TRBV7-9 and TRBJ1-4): DTGVSQNPRHKITKRGQNVTFRCDPISEHNRLYWYRQTLGQGPEFLTYFQNEAQLEKSRLLSDRFSAERPKGSFSTLEIQRTEQGDSAMYLCASSEITFNEKLFFGSGTQLSVL.

Written as DNA, the CDR3 is TGTGCCAGCAGTTTGCCGGGGGGCATTGCCTACAATGAGCAGTTCTTC. It encodes CASSLPGGIAYNEQFF. This sequence joins TRBV27 and TRBJ2-1; tentative D call: TRBD2 (7 bases). Germline lookup yields CDR1 MNHEY and CDR2 SMNVEV (reference sequence). Trimming took 3 bases from V and 2 from J, leaving 14 bases between them. The CDR3 sequence is 16 residues long.

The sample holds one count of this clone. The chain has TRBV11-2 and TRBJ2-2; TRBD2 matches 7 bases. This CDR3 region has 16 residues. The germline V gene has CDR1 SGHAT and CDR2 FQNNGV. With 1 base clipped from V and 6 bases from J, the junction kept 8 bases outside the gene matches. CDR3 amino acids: CASSLVGGSWSGELFF. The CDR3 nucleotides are TGTGCCAGCAGCTTAGTCGGCGGGAGTTGGTCCGGGGAGCTGTTTTTT.

This chain's CDR3 is CASSAEQGFNYYEQYF. The CDR3 bases are TGTGCCAGCAGCGCCGAACAGGGGTTTAATTACTACGAGCAGTACTTC. The gene calls are TRBV5-4 and TRBJ2-7, with TRBD1 matching over 7 bases. V was pared by 4 bases and J by 3 bases, with 13 bases of the junction left unmatched. Germline CDR1 reads SGHNT; CDR2 reads YYREEE (reference sequence). CDR3 length: 16 residues.

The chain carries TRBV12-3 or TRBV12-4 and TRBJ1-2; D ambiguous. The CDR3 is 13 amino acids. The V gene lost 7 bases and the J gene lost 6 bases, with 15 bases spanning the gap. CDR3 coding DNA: TGTGCCAGCACATGGACGGGGAGAGATGGCTACACCTTC. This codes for CASTWTGRDGYTF.